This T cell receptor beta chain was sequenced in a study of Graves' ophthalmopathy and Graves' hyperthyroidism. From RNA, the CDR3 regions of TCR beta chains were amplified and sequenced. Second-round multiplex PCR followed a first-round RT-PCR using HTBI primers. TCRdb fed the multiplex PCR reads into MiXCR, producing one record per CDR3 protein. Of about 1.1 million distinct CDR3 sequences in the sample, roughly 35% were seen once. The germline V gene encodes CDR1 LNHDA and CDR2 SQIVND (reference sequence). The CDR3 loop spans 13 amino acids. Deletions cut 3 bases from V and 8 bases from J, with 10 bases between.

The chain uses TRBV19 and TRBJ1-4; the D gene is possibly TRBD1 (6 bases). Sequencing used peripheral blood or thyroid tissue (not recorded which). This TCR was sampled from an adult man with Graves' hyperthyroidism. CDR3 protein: CASSMRDNEKLFF. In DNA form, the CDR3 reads TGTGCCAGTAGTATGCGGGACAACGAAAAACTGTTTTTT.